The source of this T cell receptor beta chain is a study of cytomegalovirus exposure and HLA in healthy donors. Clones were sequenced by immunoSEQ multiplex PCR, and TCRdb holds only the in-frame ones, with some missing. The table includes 100,000 to 150,000 clones, roughly 89% detected once. Germline V gene sequence: CDR1 LNHDA, CDR2 SQIVND (reference sequence). V lost 9 bases, J lost 7 bases, and 15 bases lay in between. CDR3 length: 13 amino acids. Points on this clone: The target antigen is unknown.

The study, taken as a whole, reports: Associated with cytomegalovirus, according to the listing, were 150 to 200 TCR beta chains.

This chain connects TRBV19 to TRBJ2-2, with a possible D match to TRBD2 (5 bases). The TCR comes from a woman in her late teens or twenties in good health and CMV-seronegative. The sequencing sample was made of PBMCs. CDR3 in amino acids: CASIRRGYGELFF. As DNA, the CDR3 is TGTGCCAGCATTAGGCGCGGGTACGGGGAGCTGTTTTTT.